This entry concerns a single T cell receptor (beta chain). Its antigen is not yet known. Base qualities were left out, and no much larger clone turns up one base away. Germline trimming amounts to 4 bases on V and 5 bases on J, with 13 as the count of junction bases outside the gene matches. Per the germline V gene, SGDLS is the CDR1 and YYNGEE is the CDR2. The CDR3 spans 17 residues, from the cysteine through the phenylalanine. Only the CDR3 portion is preserved as DNA: 51 bases, with reading frame beginning at the first base. The sample is drawn from a study of T cell changes during pregnancy in multiple sclerosis (dated by TCRdb to between 2018 and 2020). Some background on the complete study: Changes in the T cell repertoire over the course of pregnancy were examined in this study in women with multiple sclerosis.

The library was produced with the immunoSEQ multiplex PCR assay. TCRdb holds this immuneACCESS table with in-frame rearrangements only. Some clones are missing; in checked studies, unresolved V genes explain under half, and the rest has no known cause. This sample comprises fewer than 85,000 clones, around 93% of them detected only once. The ten largest clones represent 2.5% to 3% of the sample. Source: peripheral blood, taken in the second trimester of pregnancy. This receptor was taken from a female donor with multiple sclerosis, enrolled in a pregnancy study. The receptor chain draws on TRBV9 and TRBJ2-1; 9 bases in the middle match TRBD2. The DNA reads TGTGCCAGCAGCTTGAGCCCCCGTAGCGGGGGTCACAATGAGCAGTTCTTC. The resulting protein is CASSLSPRSGGHNEQFF.